This entry describes one TCR beta chain. Its antigen is still unknown. There are no base qualities to consult, and no much larger clone falls within one base. Receptor amplification or capture employed 5' RACE. Sequenced using an Illumina HiSeq 2000. A universal primer binding site was added through template switching, and the final cDNA carried a unique molecular identifier so that TCR cDNA molecules could be counted accurately. Specific primers in the conserved constant-segment region were used to synthesize first-strand cDNA for the TCR alpha and beta chains. Each cDNA library was double barcoded, with a SMART-Mk sample barcode plus Illumina barcodes, to control for contamination. Two successive PCR steps introduced TruSeq adapter sequences along with Illumina sample barcodes. Sequencing of the TCR alpha and beta cDNA libraries was done on the Illumina HiSeq platform using custom primers. In the original analysis: MiGEC processed the raw reads to extract unique molecular identifiers, while MiXCR was used to determine the CDR3 positions. Recombination models were inferred per individual with the repgenHMM and IGoR tools using an EM algorithm. The analysis of shared clonotypes was done with the tcR package in R, with sharing normalized by the product of cloneset sizes. Out-of-frame nonproductive sequences were analyzed to study raw recombination free of thymic and clonal selection effects. The public reads were reprocessed in TCRdb via fastp at Q25 and MiXCR, keeping in-frame beta chains. CDR3 protein duplicates are merged, each entry listing the most common genes and DNA. It is TCRdb's table, rather than the study itself, that gives the V and J calls and clone size. The table for this sample lists 700,000 to 950,000 distinct CDR3 sequences; around an eighth of them were counted only once. Under 2% of the sample rests with the top ten.

V loses 10 bases of germline sequence and J loses 0 bases, and the interval between the two ends is 13 bases. The CDR3 covers 13 residues, taking in both the cysteine and the phenylalanine. The sequence is cut down to CDR3 DNA, 39 bases in frame from base 1. Sequences MNHEY (CDR1) and SMNVEV (CDR2) are obtained from the germline V gene (reference sequence). All donors were healthy Caucasians. The twin cohort comprised three pairs of female monozygotic twins, all aged roughly 18 to 29 years. The RNA used for TCR libraries was isolated from peripheral blood mononuclear cells. This sample stems from a study of identical twins (dated by TCRdb to 2016 to 2017). As for the study more broadly: TCR alpha and beta repertoires from monozygotic twins, unrelated adults of various ages and cord blood were deep-sequenced to test whether fetal clonotypes persist. To rule out contamination, replicate twin experiments were performed at different times with different library preparation protocols.

The study at large found these results: Excess twin sharing in beta out-of-frame sequences was weaker because fewer shared sequences lowered the signal-to-noise ratio. Abundant cord blood beta clonotypes carried fewer insertions; young adult naive repertoires showed a weaker similar trend, while memory repertoires showed none. Invariant T cells such as MAIT and iNKT could partly confound zero-insertion analyses, although diverse VJ usage argued against such confounding for most clonotypes. Out-of-frame TCR alpha sequences shared between twins showed an excess of low generation-probability sequences compared with coincidental sharing between unrelated individuals. Because the same donors could not be followed over many years, the conclusions depended on cross-sectional statistical analysis. In monozygotic twins, recombination models systematically underestimated out-of-frame TCR alpha sharing, but the models matched the sharing seen between unrelated individuals.

These data are also associated with another study on yellow fever vaccine responses in identical twins. The second investigation adds: According to the authors, the vaccine-induced T cell response in identical twins seemed to be partly convergent and partly specific to each individual. In the study, vaccine-responding T cell clones were precisely tracked in identical twins.

The source is a woman between 18 and 29 years old in good health. The source material was PBMCs. The chain is encoded by TRBV27 joined to TRBJ2-7; no confident D gene assignment can be made. The DNA is TGTGCCACACGGACGCTGAGCTCCTACGAGCAGTACTTC. It translates as CATRTLSSYEQYF.